This T cell receptor beta chain was sequenced in a study of T cell repertoires in cytomegalovirus infection. About the study: Newly reported HLA-C-restricted and thoroughly characterized HLA-B-restricted CMV epitopes were employed. Signatures in public TCR beta sequences pointed to both CMV infection and matching HLA type. Points from the study as a whole: Summed public TCR beta family frequency identified CMV carriers bearing the relevant HLA. The ex vivo response showed dominance by HLA-C-restricted CMV-specific TCR beta clonotypes.

TCRdb redid the calling of the reads with MiXCR, one entry per CDR3 protein. This table holds tens of thousands of distinct CDR3 sequences, less than 30% found once. The CDR3 is 15 residues long. CDR1 and CDR2 (germline): KGHDR, SFDVKD. The ends lost 4 bases at V and 6 bases at J; junction bases unmatched: 7. In its sample, this clonotype was seen many times. Its target is unknown. Source: CD8+ T cells from cultured PBMCs, taken from culture after CMV antigen stimulation. V gene TRBV24-1 combines with J gene TRBJ1-5, with 8 bases aligning to TRBD1. The TCR was taken from a human donor in good health (CMV status not recorded). Some clones in this sample may be carry-over from other donors' samples. This CDR3 is CATSDPGQGGQPQHF. The CDR3 DNA follows: TGTGCCACCAGTGACCCAGGACAGGGAGGTCAGCCCCAGCATTTT.